This TCR beta chain is drawn from a study of human T cells and chemical hapten exposure. For the study at large: For sensitization, 2% DPC was applied to an approximately 2 cm by approximately 2 cm patch of upper inner arm skin.

V trimming: 5 bases; J trimming: 6 bases; junction bases outside the gene matches: 10. The CDR3 contains 16 residues. This clonotype was seen ten or more times. One entry per CDR3 protein, called by TCRdb with MiXCR from the RACE reads. Of 62,000 or so distinct CDR3 sequences listed, 11% are singletons. Documented time point: pre-sensitization, week 0. Treatment noted: therapeutic diphenylcyclopropenone sensitization with weekly scalp DPC. The material sequenced was whole blood, taken in connection with sensitization to the hapten diphenylcyclopropenone (DPC). This chain joins TRBV12-3 or TRBV12-4 and TRBJ2-1; TRBD2 matches at 10 bases. The clonotype comes from a woman between 50 and 59 years old with alopecia areata. Some clones in this sample may be carry-over from other donors' samples. The CDR3 is CASSPPRTSGLNEQFF. The DNA of the CDR3 is TGTGCCAGCAGTCCGCCGAGGACTAGCGGACTCAATGAGCAGTTCTTC.